This is a list of T cell receptor beta chains from one sample in a study of blood T cell repertoires in COVID-19. The repertoire was sequenced with immunoSEQ multiplex PCR; TCRdb's copy has only in-frame clones and lacks some. The table records 25,000 to 35,000 clones, approximately 80% of them present only once. The sequenced sample was peripheral blood. The source of these receptors is a woman at least 80 years old with acute or convalescent COVID-19. CDR3s include the opening cysteine and the closing phenylalanine or tryptophan. Fields, in order: D gene, J gene, clone size, V gene, CDR3 protein, CDR3 DNA. A D gene is named only where the DNA matches it firmly. Clone size is shown for a subset of rows, as once, few, many or a class of expanded clone.

>NA|TRBJ2-7|once|TRBV6-5
CASRTGLAYEQYF
TGTGCCAGCAGGACAGGTCTTGCCTACGAGCAGTACTTC
>NA|TRBJ1-6|NA|TRBV10-3
CAISVAGVRSPLHF
TGTGCCATCAGTGTGGCAGGGGTGCGTTCACCCCTCCACTTT
>NA|TRBJ2-7|once|TRBV24-1
CATSDPGVGEQYF
TGTGCCACCAGTGATCCAGGGGTCGGGGAGCAGTACTTC
>TRBD1|TRBJ2-1|NA|TRBV19
CASSIRDRVGNEQFF
TGTGCCAGTAGTATCCGGGACAGGGTAGGGAATGAGCAGTTCTTC
>NA|TRBJ2-7|NA|TRBV28
CASSLNGGRSYEQYF
TGTGCCAGCAGTTTAAATGGCGGGCGCTCCTACGAGCAGTACTTC
>TRBD1|TRBJ2-3|NA|TRBV28
CASVTGGLDTQYF
TGTGCCAGCGTGACAGGGGGATTAGATACGCAGTATTTT
>NA|TRBJ2-1|NA|TRBV6-4
CARGGGGRILSYNEQFF
TGTGCCCGTGGGGGCGGGGGTAGAATACTATCCTACAATGAGCAGTTCTTC
>TRBD2|TRBJ2-5|NA|TRBV5-1
CASSLGGLAGQETQYF
TGCGCCAGCAGCTTGGGGGGACTAGCGGGGCAAGAGACCCAGTACTTC
>TRBD1|TRBJ2-4|NA|TRBV11-2
CASSFRRDRGYIQYF
TGTGCCAGCAGCTTTCGCCGGGACAGGGGGTACATTCAGTACTTC
>NA|TRBJ1-2|few|TRBV6-6
CASSYTDSFNYGYTF
TGTGCCAGCAGTTACACGGACAGCTTTAACTATGGCTACACCTTC
>TRBD1|TRBJ1-4|few|TRBV4-3
CASSQDGTGGEKLFF
TGCGCCAGCAGCCAAGACGGGACAGGGGGTGAAAAACTGTTTTTT
>TRBD1|TRBJ2-7|NA|TRBV30
CAWSPPGQYPYEQYF
TGTGCCTGGAGTCCCCCGGGACAGTACCCCTACGAGCAGTACTTC
>NA|TRBJ2-7|NA|TRBV27
CASSLNHRVGYEQYF
TGTGCCAGCAGTCTCAACCACAGGGTAGGCTACGAGCAGTACTTC
>TRBD2|TRBJ2-3|NA|TRBV7-2
CASSYRGAGGGSGTQYF
TGTGCCAGCAGCTACCGGGGTGCTGGGGGGGGGAGTGGTACGCAGTATTTT
>TRBD1|TRBJ2-3|NA|TRBV27
CASSGPGGTQYF
TGTGCCAGCAGTGGCCCAGGGGGAACGCAGTATTTT
>NA|TRBJ2-2|many|TRBV6-5
CASMGGVELFF
TGTGCCAGCATGGGGGGTGTGGAGCTGTTTTTT
>NA|TRBJ2-3|NA|TRBV5-1
CASSFDSTDTQYF
TGCGCCAGCAGCTTCGACAGTACAGATACGCAGTATTTT
>NA|TRBJ1-1|NA|TRBV27
CASSVGLNTEAFF
TGTGCCAGCAGTGTTGGCTTGAACACTGAAGCTTTCTTT
>NA|TRBJ1-1|once|TRBV11-2
CASSLASRVGEAFF
TGTGCCAGCAGCTTAGCGTCGCGGGTTGGTGAAGCTTTCTTT
>NA|TRBJ1-5|NA|TRBV18
CASSPPSSNQPQHF
TGTGCCAGCTCACCACCGTCCAGTAATCAGCCCCAGCATTTT
>TRBD1|TRBJ1-2|NA|TRBV7-9
CASSFTGGGYGYTF
TGTGCCAGCAGCTTCACAGGGGGCGGCTATGGCTACACCTTC
>NA|TRBJ1-2|NA|TRBV18
CASSLERVDGYTF
TGTGCCAGCTCACTAGAACGAGTGGATGGCTACACCTTC